This TCR beta chain was captured in a study of blood T cell repertoires in COVID-19 (dated by TCRdb to about 2020). About the investigation overall: Samples from collaborators originated in the United States, Italy and Spain and spanned both the acute and convalescent phases of COVID-19. The samples were drawn from the first 160 participants of the ongoing ImmuneRACE study and from some 1,300 subjects provided by 6 global collaborators. The dataset comprised deeply sampled blood TCRbeta repertoires from subjects exposed to, actively infected with, or recovered from COVID-19. The prospective study material was composed of cDNA or gDNA derived from T cells, B-cell-depleted T cells, or PBMCs. The repertoires were released in a freely available public database intended as a resource for research on the immune response to SARS-CoV-2. Nearly every sample came with metadata listing a de-identified subject ID, COVID-19 status, age in years and sex. Where available, HLA class I and class II types were obtained from metadata supplied by the sample provider rather than from assay-based typing. General study outcomes and caveats: How much clinical and demographic metadata was included differed by source and by participant, and the metadata was provided uncurated.

TCRbeta CDR3 regions were amplified from genomic DNA by means of the immunoSEQ Assay, a bias-controlled multiplex PCR. The paper's data handling went like this. The number of nucleated cells in each sample was estimated from the amplification of reference gene primers within the assay. Sequence reads were collapsed and filtered to measure the absolute abundance of every unique TCRbeta CDR3 rearrangement. Productive Simpson clonality was computed per sample as the square root of Simpson's diversity index over productive rearrangements. Sourced from immuneACCESS, this table was stored by TCRdb with only in-frame sequences that have V and J called. A share of the clones is absent; for the studies checked, an unresolved V gene accounts for under half, and the remainder has no known explanation. The V and J calls and the clone size are those of that table, but D and trimming were determined from the DNA. The sample table holds approximately 70,000 clones, of which 65% to 80% were seen once. The ten largest clones add up to roughly 10% of the sample.

Whole blood was collected in K2EDTA tubes by collaborating institutions according to the institutions' own protocols. For TCRbeta analysis, collaborators shipped samples as frozen whole blood, isolated PBMCs, or DNA extracted from either of those sample types. V is reduced by 1 base and J by 0 bases, leaving a spacing of 12 bases between them. The CDR3 runs 16 amino acids, cysteine and phenylalanine included. The only DNA kept is the CDR3, 48 bases in frame from the first base. The germline V gene sets CDR1 to SGHAT and CDR2 to FQNNGV. With regard to this clone: The clone's antigen remains unknown. No much larger clonotype is one base removed from it; base qualities were not supplied.

The sequence joins TRBV11-2 to TRBJ1-2; perhaps TRBD1 is the D gene, with 5 bases matching. Sequenced: peripheral blood. This receptor was identified in a woman in her fifties or sixties with acute or convalescent COVID-19. The CDR3 corresponds to CASSLVSTGTNYGYTF. The nucleotide sequence is TGTGCCAGCAGCTTAGTGTCCACAGGCACTAACTATGGCTACACCTTC. The entire variable domain, with the stretches around the CDR3 drawn from the reference TRBV11-2 and TRBJ1-2 proteins, is EAGVAQSPRYKIIEKRQSVAFWCNPISGHATLYWYQQILGQGPKLLIQFQNNGVVDDSQLPKDRFSAERLKGVDSTLKIQPAKLEDSAVYLCASSLVSTGTNYGYTFGSGTRLTVV.